A single sample is the source of the 2 T cell receptor beta chains below, sequenced in a study of cytomegalovirus exposure and HLA in healthy donors. 60 Vbeta and 13 Jbeta primers were used in PCR. The repertoire was sequenced with immunoSEQ multiplex PCR; TCRdb's copy has only in-frame clones and lacks some. The sample yields tens of thousands of clones, 70% to 80% seen once. Source material: PBMCs. These receptors all stem from a man between 60 and 70 years old in good health and CMV-seronegative.

This chain uses TRBV2 with TRBJ2-3; 8 bases match TRBD2. The CDR3 runs 14 residues. Germline V gives CDR1 SNHLY, CDR2 FYNNEI. Trimming removed 4 bases from V and 3 bases from J; junction bases left unmatched: 3. CDR3 nucleotide sequence: TGTGCCAGCAGTGCTTTAGCGGGAACAGATACGCAGTATTTT. Encoded protein: CASSALAGTDTQYF.

This clone appeared once. The genes are TRBV19 and TRBJ2-5, with TRBD1 identical over 8 bases. Trimming at V came to 5 bases and at J to 3 bases, leaving 2 bases not matched to a gene. Germline V CDR1 and CDR2: LNHDA, SQIVND (reference sequence). The CDR3 totals 13 residues. DNA for the CDR3: TGTGCCAGTAGTTGGACAGGGAAAGAGACCCAGTACTTC. It codes for CASSWTGKETQYF.